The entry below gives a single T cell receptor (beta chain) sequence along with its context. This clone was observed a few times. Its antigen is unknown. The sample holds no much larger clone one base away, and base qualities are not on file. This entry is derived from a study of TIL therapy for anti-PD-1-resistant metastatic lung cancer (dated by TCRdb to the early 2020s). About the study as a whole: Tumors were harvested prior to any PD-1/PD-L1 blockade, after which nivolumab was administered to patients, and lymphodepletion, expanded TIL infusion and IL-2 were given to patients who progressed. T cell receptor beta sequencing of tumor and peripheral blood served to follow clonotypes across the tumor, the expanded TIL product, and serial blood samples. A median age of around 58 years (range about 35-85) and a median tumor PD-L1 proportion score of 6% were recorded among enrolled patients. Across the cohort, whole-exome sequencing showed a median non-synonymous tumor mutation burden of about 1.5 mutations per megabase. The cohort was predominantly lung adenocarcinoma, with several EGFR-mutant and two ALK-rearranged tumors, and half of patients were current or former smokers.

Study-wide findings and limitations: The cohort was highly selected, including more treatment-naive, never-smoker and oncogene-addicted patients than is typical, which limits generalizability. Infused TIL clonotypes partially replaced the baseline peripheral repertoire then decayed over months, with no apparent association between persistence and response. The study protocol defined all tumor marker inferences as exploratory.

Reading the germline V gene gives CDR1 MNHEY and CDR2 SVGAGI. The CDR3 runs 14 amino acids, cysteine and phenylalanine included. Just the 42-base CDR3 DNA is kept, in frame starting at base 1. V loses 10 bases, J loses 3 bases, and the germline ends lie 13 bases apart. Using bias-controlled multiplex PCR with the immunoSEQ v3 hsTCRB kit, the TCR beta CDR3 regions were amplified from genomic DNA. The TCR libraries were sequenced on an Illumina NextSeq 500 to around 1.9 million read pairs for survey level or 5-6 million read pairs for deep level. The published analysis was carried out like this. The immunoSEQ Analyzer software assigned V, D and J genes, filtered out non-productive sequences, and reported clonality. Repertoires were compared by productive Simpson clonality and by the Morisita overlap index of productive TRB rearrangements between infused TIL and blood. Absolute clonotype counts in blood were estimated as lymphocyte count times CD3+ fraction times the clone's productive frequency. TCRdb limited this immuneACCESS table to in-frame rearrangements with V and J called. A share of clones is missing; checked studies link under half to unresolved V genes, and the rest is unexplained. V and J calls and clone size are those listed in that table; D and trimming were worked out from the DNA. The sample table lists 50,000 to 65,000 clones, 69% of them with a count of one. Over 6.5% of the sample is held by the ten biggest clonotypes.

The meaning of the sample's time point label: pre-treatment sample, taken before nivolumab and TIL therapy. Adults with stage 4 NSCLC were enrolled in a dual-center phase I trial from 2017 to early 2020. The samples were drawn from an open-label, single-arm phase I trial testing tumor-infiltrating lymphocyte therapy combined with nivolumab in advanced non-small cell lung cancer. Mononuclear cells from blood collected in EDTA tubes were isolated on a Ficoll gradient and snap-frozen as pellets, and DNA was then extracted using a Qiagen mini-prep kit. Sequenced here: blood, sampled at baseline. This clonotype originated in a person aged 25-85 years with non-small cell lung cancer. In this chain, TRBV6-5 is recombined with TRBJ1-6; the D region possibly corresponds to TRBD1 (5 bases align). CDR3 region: CATTRGLYNSPLHF. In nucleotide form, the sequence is TGTGCCACCACAAGGGGCCTCTATAATTCACCCCTCCACTTT.